This T cell receptor beta chain appears in the sequencing data of a study of sequential checkpoint blockade in melanoma. Stated treatment: randomized to nivolumab then ipilimumab (arm A) or the reverse (arm B). Patients had received no earlier DNA-damaging chemotherapy. Repertoires were generated with immunoSEQ multiplex PCR, while TCRdb's copy carries only in-frame clones and drops some. The sample includes roughly 20,000 clones, roughly 66% of them seen just once. Sequencing used CD8+ T cells sorted from blood (inferred from file names), obtained from a patient given nivolumab and ipilimumab in sequence. This clonotype was sampled from a human donor with melanoma.

The CDR3 loop is CASTRTGRVTEAFF. CDR3 DNA sequence: TGTGCCAGCACCAGGACAGGGAGGGTCACTGAAGCTTTCTTT. The chain has TRBV6-1 and TRBJ1-1, with 8 bases identical to TRBD1. The CDR3 contains 14 residues. Germline V gives CDR1 MNHNS, CDR2 SASEGT. V was pared by 7 bases and J by 4 bases, with 8 bases of the junction left unmatched.